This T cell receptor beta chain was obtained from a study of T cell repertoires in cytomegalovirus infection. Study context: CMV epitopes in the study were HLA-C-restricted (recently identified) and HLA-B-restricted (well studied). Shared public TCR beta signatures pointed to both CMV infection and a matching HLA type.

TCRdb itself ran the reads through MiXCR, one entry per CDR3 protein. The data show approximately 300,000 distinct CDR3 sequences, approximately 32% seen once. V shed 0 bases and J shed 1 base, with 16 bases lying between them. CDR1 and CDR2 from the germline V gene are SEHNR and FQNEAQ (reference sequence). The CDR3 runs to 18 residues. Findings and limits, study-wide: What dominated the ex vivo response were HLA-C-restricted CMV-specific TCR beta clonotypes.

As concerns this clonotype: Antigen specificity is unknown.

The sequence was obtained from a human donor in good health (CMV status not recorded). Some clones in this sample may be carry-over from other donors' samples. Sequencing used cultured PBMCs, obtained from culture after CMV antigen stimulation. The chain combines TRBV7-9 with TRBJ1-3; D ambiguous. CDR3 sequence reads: CASSLALDGGSSGNTIYF. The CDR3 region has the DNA TGTGCCAGCAGCTTAGCGCTGGATGGAGGGTCTTCTGGAAACACCATATATTTT.